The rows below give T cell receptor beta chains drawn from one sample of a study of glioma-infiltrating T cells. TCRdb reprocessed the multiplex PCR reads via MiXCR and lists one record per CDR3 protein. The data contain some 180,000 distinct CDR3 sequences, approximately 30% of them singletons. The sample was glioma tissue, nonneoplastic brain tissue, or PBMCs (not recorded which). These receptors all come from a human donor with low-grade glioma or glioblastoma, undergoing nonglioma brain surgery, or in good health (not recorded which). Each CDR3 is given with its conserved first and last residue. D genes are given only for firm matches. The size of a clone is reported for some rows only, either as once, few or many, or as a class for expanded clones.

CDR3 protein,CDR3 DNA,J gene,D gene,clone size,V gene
CASSFPSGLADPDPPYF,TGTGCCAGCAGTTTCCCGTCCGGACTCGCGGACCCAGATCCGCCGTATTTT,TRBJ2-3,.,.,TRBV28
CASSQDTMNTEAFF,TGTGCCAGCAGCCAAGACACAATGAACACTGAAGCTTTCTTT,TRBJ1-1,.,many,TRBV3-1
CASSLGQGISYEQYF,TGCGCCAGCAGCCTTGGTCAGGGGATCTCCTACGAGCAGTACTTC,TRBJ2-7,.,few,TRBV5-1
CASSSKQAGMNTEAFF,TGTGCCAGCAGTTCCAAGCAGGCAGGGATGAACACTGAAGCTTTCTTT,TRBJ1-1,.,many,TRBV6-1
CSVDGGGNERLFF,TGCAGCGTTGATGGGGGAGGGAATGAAAGACTGTTTTTT,TRBJ1-4,.,.,TRBV29-1
CASSRLFPGLANQETQYF,TGTGCCAGCAGCCGTTTATTCCCGGGACTAGCGAACCAAGAGACCCAGTACTTC,TRBJ2-5,TRBD2,many,TRBV6-1
CASSPTGGNYEQYF,TGTGCCAGCAGTCCGACAGGGGGAAACTACGAGCAGTACTTC,TRBJ2-7,TRBD1,once,TRBV27
CASSTSLRGPETQYF,TGTGCCAGCAGCACCTCCCTCAGGGGGCCGGAGACCCAGTACTTC,TRBJ2-5,TRBD1,few,TRBV5-4
CASSAGQEDTEAFF,TGTGCCAGCAGCGCCGGACAGGAAGACACTGAAGCTTTCTTT,TRBJ1-1,TRBD1,many,TRBV2
CSASTGTSVANEQFF,TGCAGTGCTAGCACCGGGACTAGCGTGGCCAATGAGCAGTTCTTC,TRBJ2-1,TRBD2,many,TRBV20-1
CASSLTITHPAEAFF,TGTGCCAGCAGCCTTACTATTACTCATCCCGCTGAAGCTTTCTTT,TRBJ1-1,.,many,TRBV7-2
CASSQDIMGSRDEQFF,TGCGCCAGCAGCCAAGATATTATGGGCAGTCGAGATGAGCAGTTCTTC,TRBJ2-1,.,few,TRBV4-3
CASSLGWKVAGPSYNEQFF,TGTGCCAGCAGCTTGGGATGGAAGGTAGCGGGTCCCTCCTACAATGAGCAGTTCTTC,TRBJ2-1,TRBD2,.,TRBV5-5
CASTKTGQKEQFF,TGTGCCAGCACCAAAACTGGGCAGAAGGAGCAGTTCTTC,TRBJ2-1,.,many,TRBV27
CASSITGRTYEQYF,TGTGCCAGCAGTATTACAGGGCGTACCTACGAGCAGTACTTC,TRBJ2-7,.,few,TRBV12-3/TRBV12-4
CASSLVGVSDTQYF,TGTGCCAGCAGCTTAGTGGGGGTTTCAGATACGCAGTATTTT,TRBJ2-3,.,.,TRBV11-2
CASSLRIARETQYF,TGCGCCAGCAGCCTCCGGATCGCCCGGGAGACCCAGTACTTC,TRBJ2-5,.,many,TRBV4-1
CASTTGLATGELFF,TGTGCCAGTACGACAGGGCTGGCCACCGGGGAGCTGTTTTTT,TRBJ2-2,TRBD1,.,TRBV19
CASSLPGGASYEQYF,TGTGCCAGCAGCTTGCCAGGCGGGGCTTCCTACGAGCAGTACTTC,TRBJ2-7,.,many,TRBV7-2
CATSSRVDEQFF,TGTGCCACCAGTAGTAGGGTGGATGAGCAGTTCTTC,TRBJ2-1,.,many,TRBV24-1
CASSPGLAVDTQYF,TGTGCCAGCAGCCCGGGACTAGCGGTCGATACGCAGTATTTT,TRBJ2-3,TRBD2,many,TRBV7-2
CASSETRGTVETQYF,TGTGCCAGCAGTGAAACCAGGGGAACCGTGGAGACCCAGTACTTC,TRBJ2-5,.,many,TRBV2
CASRRADTQYF,TGTGCCAGCCGCCGCGCAGATACGCAGTATTTT,TRBJ2-3,.,many,TRBV7-2
CSVELGAPYEQYF,TGCAGCGTTGAATTGGGCGCCCCCTACGAGCAGTACTTC,TRBJ2-7,.,few,TRBV29-1
CASSIGRGSDYNEQFF,TGTGCCAGTAGTATAGGGAGGGGGTCGGACTACAATGAGCAGTTCTTC,TRBJ2-1,.,many,TRBV19
CASSVGTLPETQCF,TGTGCCAGCAGCGTGGGGACCCTACCGGAGACCCAGTGCTTC,TRBJ2-5,.,.,TRBV13
CASSSLLAGPPYEQYF,TGTGCCAGCAGCTCGTTACTAGCGGGGCCCCCCTACGAGCAGTACTTC,TRBJ2-7,TRBD2,many,TRBV7-2
CASRRQGLYTGELFF,TGTGCCAGCAGACGACAGGGACTGTACACCGGGGAGCTGTTTTTT,TRBJ2-2,.,many,TRBV28
CASSLGTASSGNTIYF,TGTGCCAGTAGTCTTGGGACCGCTTCCTCTGGAAACACCATATATTTT,TRBJ1-3,.,many,TRBV4-2
CASSGSGYNEQFF,TGTGCCAGCAGCGGGAGTGGCTACAATGAGCAGTTCTTC,TRBJ2-1,.,many,TRBV2
CAIGGLLNYGYTF,TGTGCCATCGGGGGACTCCTTAACTATGGCTACACCTTC,TRBJ1-2,.,many,TRBV10-3
CASSPDIQETQYF,TGCGCCAGCAGCCCTGACATTCAAGAGACCCAGTACTTC,TRBJ2-5,.,.,TRBV5-1
CSARDWESSGNTIYF,TGCAGTGCTAGAGACTGGGAAAGCTCTGGAAACACCATATATTTT,TRBJ1-3,.,many,TRBV20-1
CASSHPRLTETQYF,TGCGCCAGCAGCCACCCCAGGTTAACGGAGACCCAGTACTTC,TRBJ2-5,.,.,TRBV4-1
CASSSPRDIEETQYF,TGTGCCAGCAGCTCTCCCCGGGACATTGAAGAGACCCAGTACTTC,TRBJ2-5,.,many,TRBV11-2
CASSLGQGINQPQHF,TGTGCCAGCAGCTTAGGACAGGGCATCAATCAGCCCCAGCATTTT,TRBJ1-5,TRBD1,many,TRBV11-2
CASSLALLSGANVLTF,TGTGCCAGCAGCCTAGCCCTTCTCTCTGGGGCCAACGTCCTGACTTTC,TRBJ2-6,.,.,TRBV7-9
CASSFRLAGGPLGTDTQYF,TGTGCCAGCAGTTTCCGACTAGCGGGAGGGCCCTTGGGAACAGATACGCAGTATTTT,TRBJ2-3,TRBD2,many,TRBV27
CASSEGNRGEQYF,TGTGCCAGCAGTGAAGGGAACAGGGGCGAGCAGTACTTC,TRBJ2-7,TRBD1,many,TRBV2
CASSLILADYNEQFF,TGTGCCAGCAGCTTAATATTAGCGGACTACAATGAGCAGTTCTTC,TRBJ2-1,.,.,TRBV7-3
CASSLGGQNTEAFF,TGTGCCAGCAGCTTAGGCGGGCAGAACACTGAAGCTTTCTTT,TRBJ1-1,.,many,TRBV13
CASSPVHGDIPFVSNQPQHF,TGTGCCAGCAGCCCCGTTCATGGGGACATCCCCTTTGTTAGCAATCAGCCCCAGCATTTT,TRBJ1-5,.,.,TRBV14
CSVAPPDLYEQYF,TGCAGCGTGGCTCCCCCCGATCTCTACGAGCAGTACTTC,TRBJ2-7,.,many,TRBV29-1
CASRRTGADTQYF,TGTGCCAGCAGGAGGACAGGGGCAGATACGCAGTATTTT,TRBJ2-3,TRBD1,many,TRBV28
CSVRQGEGPQHF,TGCAGCGTACGACAGGGAGAAGGGCCCCAGCATTTT,TRBJ1-5,TRBD1,few,TRBV29-1
CASSKQGNTEAFF,TGTGCCAGCAGCAAACAGGGGAACACTGAAGCTTTCTTT,TRBJ1-1,.,many,TRBV2
CASSFWGENQPQHF,TGTGCCAGCAGCTTCTGGGGGGAGAACCAGCCCCAGCATTTT,TRBJ1-5,.,many,TRBV5-4
CSASQQGRTEAFF,TGCAGTGCTAGCCAACAGGGGAGGACTGAAGCTTTCTTT,TRBJ1-1,TRBD1,once,TRBV20-1
CASSLYRGAQFF,TGTGCCAGCAGCTTATATCGGGGTGCGCAGTTCTTC,TRBJ2-1,.,many,TRBV7-2
CASSRQGFQPQHF,TGTGCCAGCAGTCGGCAGGGTTTTCAGCCCCAGCATTTT,TRBJ1-5,.,.,TRBV6-1
CSARGSGETQYF,TGCAGTGCTAGGGGGTCGGGAGAGACCCAGTACTTC,TRBJ2-5,.,many,TRBV20-1
CASSRPGRSGDEQYF,TGTGCCAGCAGCCGGCCGGGACGGTCAGGCGACGAGCAGTACTTC,TRBJ2-7,.,many,TRBV28
CASSRTAGNEKLFF,TGTGCCAGTAGTAGGACAGCGGGGAATGAAAAACTGTTTTTT,TRBJ1-4,.,many,TRBV19
CASSLRAALGETQYF,TGTGCCAGCAGCTTACGGGCAGCACTAGGGGAGACCCAGTACTTC,TRBJ2-5,.,many,TRBV7-3
CASSPTRYGYTF,TGTGCCAGCAGTCCCACACGCTATGGCTACACCTTC,TRBJ1-2,.,many,TRBV28
CSVGQGGNTEAFF,TGCAGCGTTGGACAGGGTGGAAACACTGAAGCTTTCTTT,TRBJ1-1,TRBD1,many,TRBV29-1